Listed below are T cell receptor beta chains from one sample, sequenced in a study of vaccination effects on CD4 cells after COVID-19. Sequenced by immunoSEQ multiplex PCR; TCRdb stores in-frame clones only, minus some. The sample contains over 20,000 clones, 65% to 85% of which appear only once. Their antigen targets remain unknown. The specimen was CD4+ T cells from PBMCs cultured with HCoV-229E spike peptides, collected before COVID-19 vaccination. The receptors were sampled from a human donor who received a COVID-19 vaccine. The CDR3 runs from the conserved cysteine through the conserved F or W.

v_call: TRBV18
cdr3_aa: CASSGAGGSGEQFF

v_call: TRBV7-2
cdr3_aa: CASSLESTYGYTF

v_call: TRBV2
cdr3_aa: CASSEPGTRYEQYF

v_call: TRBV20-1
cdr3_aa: CSASPGGNQPQHF

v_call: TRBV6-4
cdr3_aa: CASSETGGNQPQHF

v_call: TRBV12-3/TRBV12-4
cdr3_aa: CASRSFLDQPQHF

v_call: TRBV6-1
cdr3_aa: CASSEAWGESEAFF

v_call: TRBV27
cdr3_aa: CASRTTRGDNEQFF

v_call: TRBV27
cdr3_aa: CASSARTGGNEKLFF

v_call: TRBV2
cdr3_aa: CASSGAGSISPLHF

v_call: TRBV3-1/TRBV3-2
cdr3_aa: CASSQVPGRSGNTIYF

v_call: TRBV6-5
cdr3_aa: CASSEPGEGEKLFF

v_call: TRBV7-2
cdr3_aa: CASSQSGGGARETQYF

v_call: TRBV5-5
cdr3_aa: CASSLGYGGYTF

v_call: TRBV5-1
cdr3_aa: CASSLVGWNTEAFF

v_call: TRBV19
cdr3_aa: CASTPDPVNQPQHF